Below are 8 T cell receptor beta chains sequenced from a single sample in a study of STAT3 mutations in large granular lymphocyte leukemia. These TCRs' antigens remain unknown. The table came from immunoSEQ multiplex PCR; TCRdb's copy has only in-frame clones and leaves some out. The sample has 40,000 to 50,000 clones, roughly three quarters seen once. Regarding the study as a whole: In T-cell large granular lymphocyte leukemia, about half of patients showed multiple immunodominant subclonotypes.

Sequenced sample: PBMCs. All receptors come from a human donor with T large granular lymphocyte leukemia. Some clones in this sample may be carry-over from other donors' samples.

The genes are TRBV6-1 and TRBJ2-7, with D unclear. The CDR3 totals 14 residues. Per germline, CDR1 MNHNS and CDR2 SASEGT. Trimming removed 7 bases at V and 1 base at J, with 14 bases between. CDR3 protein: CASTLSGLSYEQYV. Written as DNA, the CDR3 is TGTGCCAGCACCTTGTCCGGCCTTTCCTACGAGCAGTACGTC.

V is TRBV19 and J is TRBJ1-5; TRBD1 matches at 7 bases. Germline V CDR1 and CDR2: LNHDA, SQIVND (reference sequence). The CDR3 sequence is 15 residues long. The V segment lost 4 bases and the J segment 2 bases; nucleotides outside the gene matches: 5. CDR3 sequence: CASSSGDRGNQPQHF. In DNA, the CDR3 is TGTGCCAGTAGTAGCGGGGACAGAGGCAATCAGCCCCAGCATTTT.

Only a few counts were recorded for this clone. This rearrangement joins TRBV18 to TRBJ1-2; possible D gene TRBD1, 6 bases. V was clipped by 2 bases and J by 6 bases, with 19 bases between them. The CDR3 has 16 residues. Germline loops: CDR1 KGHSH, CDR2 LQKENI. CDR3 DNA sequence: TGTGCCAGCTCACCATTGTGGGGGCCTGCTGAGGATGGCTACACCTTC. Its translation is CASSPLWGPAEDGYTF. The full variable domain, in which reference TRBV18 and TRBJ1-2 provide the parts outside the CDR3, is NAGVMQNPRHLVRRRGQEARLRCSPMKGHSHVYWYRQLPEEGLKFMVYLQKENIIDESGMPKERFSAEFPKEGPSILRIQQVVRGDSAAYFCASSPLWGPAEDGYTFGSGTRLTVV.

The V gene is TRBV5-6, the J gene TRBJ1-6; D gene unclear. Per the germline V gene, CDR1 is SGHDT and CDR2 is YYEEEE. The CDR3 length is 12 residues. Between the trimmed V and J ends, which lost 0 bases and 9 bases, there was a span of 4 bases. CDR3 residues: CASSLGGSPLHF. CDR3 nucleotides: TGTGCCAGCAGCTTGGGCGGTTCACCCCTCCACTTT.

V and J are TRBV7-8 and TRBJ1-1; 7 nucleotides line up with TRBD1. With 4 bases clipped from V and 3 bases from J, the junction kept 11 bases outside the gene matches. This CDR3 spans 16 amino acids. Germline V CDR1 and CDR2: SGHVS, FQNEAQ. The CDR3 sequence: CASSSFGQTGDTEAFF. Here the CDR3 DNA reads TGTGCCAGCAGCTCGTTTGGGCAAACAGGGGACACTGAAGCTTTCTTT.

The chain couples TRBV28 to TRBJ2-7; TRBD1 might be the D (5 bases). CDR1 MDHEN and CDR2 SYDVKM come from the germline V gene. Trimming took off 3 bases at V and 1 base at J, with 7 bases between the two ends. The CDR3 sequence is 13 residues long. The CDR3 spells CASSLGQSYEQYF. The CDR3 bases are TGTGCCAGCAGTTTGGGGCAGTCCTACGAGCAGTACTTC.

This clone was recorded once. The DNA for the CDR3 is TGTGCCAGCACCTGGCGTCTGGGAGGGGGCCAGTTCTTC. Encoded protein: CASTWRLGGGQFF. V and J are TRBV27 and TRBJ2-1; D may correspond to TRBD1 or TRBD2 (7 bases each). Germline V gene data show CDR1 as MNHEY and CDR2 as SMNVEV (reference sequence). V was trimmed by 7 bases and J by 13 bases, leaving 20 bases between them. The length of the CDR3 is 13 residues.

This chain joins TRBV5-1 and TRBJ1-4; 9 nucleotides align to TRBD1. The V gene end was trimmed by 4 bases and the J gene end by 5 bases; junction bases not matched to a gene: 3. CDR3 length: 14 residues. CDR1 and CDR2 (germline): SGHRS, YFSETQ. Here the CDR3 reads CASSTDRGNEKLFF. As DNA, the CDR3 is TGCGCCAGCAGCACGGACAGGGGAAATGAAAAACTGTTTTTT.